The 5 T cell receptor beta chains below come from one sample, sequenced in a study of Graves' ophthalmopathy and Graves' hyperthyroidism. The sequenced template was RNA, covering the TCR beta CDR3 region. HTBI primers served in a first-round RT-PCR, which a second-round multiplex PCR followed. TCRdb reprocessed the multiplex PCR reads via MiXCR and lists one record per CDR3 protein. The table lists about 400,000 distinct CDR3 sequences, 15% of them singletons. Material: peripheral blood. These receptors were taken from a woman under 30 with stable Graves' hyperthyroidism.

V and J are TRBV28 and TRBJ2-2; D gene ambiguous. The CDR3 contains 12 residues. Germline lookup yields CDR1 MDHEN and CDR2 SYDVKM. V shed 6 bases and J shed 5 bases, with 7 bases lying between them. CDR3 sequence: CASRGRTGELFF. The CDR3 DNA is TGTGCCAGCAGGGGTCGGACCGGGGAGCTGTTTTTT.

This clonotype was detected ten times or more. The chain joins TRBV11-2 to TRBJ1-3; D ambiguous. The CDR3 runs 16 residues. Germline-derived CDR1 and CDR2 are SGHAT and FQNNGV. V was trimmed by 2 bases and J by 0 bases, leaving 11 bases between them. The CDR3 is CASSLKVGSSGNTIYF. CDR3 bases: TGTGCCAGCAGCTTAAAAGTCGGCTCCTCTGGAAACACCATATATTTT.

This clonotype has more than one count but fewer than ten. V is TRBV7-3 and J is TRBJ2-3; a possible D gene is TRBD2 (5 bases). V was clipped by 1 base and J by 4 bases, with 21 bases between them. Germline V gene sequence: CDR1 SGHTA, CDR2 FQGTGA. The CDR3 loop spans 18 amino acids. The CDR3: CASSLRLDYRSGADTQYF. The CDR3 DNA follows: TGTGCCAGCAGCTTAAGGCTAGACTATCGGTCGGGCGCAGATACGCAGTATTTT.

At least ten counts were recorded for this clonotype. One junction end disagrees with the germline gene, perhaps due to a read error. The J gene is TRBJ1-1, the V gene TRBV6-5, with TRBD1 identical over 7 bases. Per the germline V gene, CDR1 is MNHEY and CDR2 is SVGAGI. The length of the CDR3 is 13 residues. The chain's CDR3 is CASSYREQGEAFF. CDR3 nucleotides: TGCGCCAGCAGTTATAGGGAACAGGGGGAAGCTTTCTTT.

In its sample, this clonotype was seen many times. V usage is TRBV7-2 and J usage is TRBJ2-5; tentatively, D is TRBD1 or TRBD2 (5 bases each). There are 16 residues in the CDR3. Trimming took off 1 base at V and 0 bases at J, with 12 bases between the two ends. Germline V gene data show CDR1 as SGHTA and CDR2 as FQGNSA. The CDR3 reads CASSLVRDQYQETQYF. The DNA of the CDR3 is TGTGCCAGCAGCTTAGTACGGGACCAGTACCAAGAGACCCAGTACTTC.